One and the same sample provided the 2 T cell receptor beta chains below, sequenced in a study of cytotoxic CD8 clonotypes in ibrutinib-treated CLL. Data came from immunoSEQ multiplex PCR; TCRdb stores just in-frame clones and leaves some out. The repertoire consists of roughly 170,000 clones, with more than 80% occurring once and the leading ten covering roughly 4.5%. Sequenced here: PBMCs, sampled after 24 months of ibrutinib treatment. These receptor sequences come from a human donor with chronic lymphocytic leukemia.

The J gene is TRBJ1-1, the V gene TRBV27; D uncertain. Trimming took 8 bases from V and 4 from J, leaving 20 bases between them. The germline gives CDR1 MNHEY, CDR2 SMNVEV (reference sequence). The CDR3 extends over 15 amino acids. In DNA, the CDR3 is TGTGCCAGCGGTCTCCCCTACACCCGGGGCACTGAAGCTTTCTTT. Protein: CASGLPYTRGTEAFF.

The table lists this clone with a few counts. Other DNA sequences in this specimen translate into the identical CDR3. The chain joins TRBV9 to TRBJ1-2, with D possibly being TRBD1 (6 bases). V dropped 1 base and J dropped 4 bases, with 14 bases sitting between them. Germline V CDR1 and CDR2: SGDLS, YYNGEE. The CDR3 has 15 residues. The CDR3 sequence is CASSVSSGGAYGYTF. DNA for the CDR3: TGTGCCAGCAGCGTAAGCTCGGGGGGGGCCTATGGCTACACCTTC. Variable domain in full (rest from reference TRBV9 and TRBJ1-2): DSGVTQTPKHLITATGQRVTLRCSPRSGDLSVYWYQQSLDQGLQFLIQYYNGEERAKGNILERFSAQQFPDLHSELNLSSLELGDSALYFCASSVSSGGAYGYTFGSGTRLTVV.